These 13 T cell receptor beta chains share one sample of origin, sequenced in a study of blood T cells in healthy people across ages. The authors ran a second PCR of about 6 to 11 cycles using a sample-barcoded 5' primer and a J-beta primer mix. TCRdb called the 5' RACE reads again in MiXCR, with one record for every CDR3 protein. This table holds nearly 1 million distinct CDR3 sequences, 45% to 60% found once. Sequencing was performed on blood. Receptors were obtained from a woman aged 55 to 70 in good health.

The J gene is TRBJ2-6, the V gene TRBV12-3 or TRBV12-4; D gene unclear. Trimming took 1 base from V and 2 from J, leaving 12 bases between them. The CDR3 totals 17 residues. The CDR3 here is CASSLVSFSTGANVLTF. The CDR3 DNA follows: TGTGCCAGCAGTTTAGTGTCGTTTAGTACTGGGGCCAACGTCCTGACTTTC.

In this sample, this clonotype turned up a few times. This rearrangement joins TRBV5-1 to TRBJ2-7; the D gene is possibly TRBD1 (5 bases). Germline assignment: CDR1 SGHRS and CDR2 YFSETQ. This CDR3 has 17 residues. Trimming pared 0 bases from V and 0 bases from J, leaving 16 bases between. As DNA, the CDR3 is TGCGCCAGCAGCTTGGTTGGGGCAGGCAAACTCTCCTACGAGCAGTACTTC. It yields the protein CASSLVGAGKLSYEQYF.

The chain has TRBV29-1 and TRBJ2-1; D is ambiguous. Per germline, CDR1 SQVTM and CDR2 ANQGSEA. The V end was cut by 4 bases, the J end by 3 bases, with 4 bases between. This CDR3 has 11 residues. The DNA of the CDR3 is TGCAGCGTTGTACACTACAATGAGCAGTTCTTC. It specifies CSVVHYNEQFF.

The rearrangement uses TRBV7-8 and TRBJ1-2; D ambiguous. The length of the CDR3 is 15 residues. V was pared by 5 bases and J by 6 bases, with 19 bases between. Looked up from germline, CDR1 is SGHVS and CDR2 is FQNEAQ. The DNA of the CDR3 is TGTGCCAGCAGCCACCCTTGGCAGGAACTGGATGGCTACACCTTC. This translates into CASSHPWQELDGYTF.

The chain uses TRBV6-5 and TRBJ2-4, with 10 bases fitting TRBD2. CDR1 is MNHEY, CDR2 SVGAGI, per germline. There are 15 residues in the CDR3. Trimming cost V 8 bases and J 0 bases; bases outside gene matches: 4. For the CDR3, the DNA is TGTGCCAGCGCTATAGCGGGAGGAGCCAAAAACATTCAGTACTTC. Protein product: CASAIAGGAKNIQYF.

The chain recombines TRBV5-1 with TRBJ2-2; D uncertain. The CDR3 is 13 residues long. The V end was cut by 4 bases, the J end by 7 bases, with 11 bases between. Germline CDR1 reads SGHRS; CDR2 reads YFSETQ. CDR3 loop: CASSPTLGGELFF. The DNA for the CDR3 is TGCGCCAGCAGCCCGACGTTGGGCGGGGAGCTGTTTTTT.

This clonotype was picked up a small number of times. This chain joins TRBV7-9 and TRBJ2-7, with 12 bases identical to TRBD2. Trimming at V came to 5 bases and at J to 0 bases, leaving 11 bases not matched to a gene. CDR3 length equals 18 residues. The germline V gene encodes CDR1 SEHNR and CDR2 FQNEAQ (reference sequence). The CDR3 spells CASSPPGLAGSASYEQYF. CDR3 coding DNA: TGTGCCAGCAGCCCACCCGGACTAGCGGGATCGGCCTCCTACGAGCAGTACTTC. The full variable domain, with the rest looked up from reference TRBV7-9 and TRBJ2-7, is DTGVSQNPRHKITKRGQNVTFRCDPISEHNRLYWYRQTLGQGPEFLTYFQNEAQLEKSRLLSDRFSAERPKGSFSTLEIQRTEQGDSAMYLCASSPPGLAGSASYEQYFGPGTRLTVT.

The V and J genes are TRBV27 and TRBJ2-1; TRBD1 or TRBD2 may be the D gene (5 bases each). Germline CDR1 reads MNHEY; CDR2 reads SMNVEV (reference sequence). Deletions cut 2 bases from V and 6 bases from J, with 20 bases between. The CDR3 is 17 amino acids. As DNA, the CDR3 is TGTGCCAGCAGTTTACGGGGACCGATCCTGGGAATCAATGAGCAGTTCTTC. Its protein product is CASSLRGPILGINEQFF.

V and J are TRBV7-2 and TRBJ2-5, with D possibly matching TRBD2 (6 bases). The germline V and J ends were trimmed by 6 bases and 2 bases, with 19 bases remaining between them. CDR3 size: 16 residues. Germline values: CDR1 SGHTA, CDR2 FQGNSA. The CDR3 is CASRVARRGGQETQYF. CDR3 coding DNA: TGTGCCAGCAGAGTTGCCAGGCGGGGCGGGCAAGAGACCCAGTACTTC. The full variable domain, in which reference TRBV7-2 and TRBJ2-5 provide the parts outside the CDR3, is GAGVSQSPSNKVTEKGKDVELRCDPISGHTALYWYRQSLGQGLEFLIYFQGNSAPDKSGLPSDRFSAERTGGSVSTLTIQRTQQEDSAVYLCASRVARRGGQETQYFGPGTRLLVL.

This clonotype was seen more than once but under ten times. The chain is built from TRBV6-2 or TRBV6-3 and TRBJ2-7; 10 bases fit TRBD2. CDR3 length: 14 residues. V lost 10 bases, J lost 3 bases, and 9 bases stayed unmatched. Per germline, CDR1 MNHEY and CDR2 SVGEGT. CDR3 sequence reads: CATKTSGLYYEQYF. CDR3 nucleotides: TGTGCCACCAAGACTAGCGGGCTTTACTACGAGCAGTACTTC.

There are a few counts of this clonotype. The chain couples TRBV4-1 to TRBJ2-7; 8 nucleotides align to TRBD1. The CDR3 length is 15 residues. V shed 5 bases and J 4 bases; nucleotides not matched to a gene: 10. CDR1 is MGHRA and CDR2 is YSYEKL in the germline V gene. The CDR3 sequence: CASSFRRQGLYEQYF. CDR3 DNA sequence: TGCGCCAGCAGCTTCAGGAGACAGGGGCTTTACGAGCAGTACTTC.

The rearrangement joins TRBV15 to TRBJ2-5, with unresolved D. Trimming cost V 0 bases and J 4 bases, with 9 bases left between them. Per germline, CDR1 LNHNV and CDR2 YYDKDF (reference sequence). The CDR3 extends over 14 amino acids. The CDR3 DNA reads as TGTGCCACCAGCAGAGATAGCTTCGGAGAGACCCAGTACTTC. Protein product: CATSRDSFGETQYF.

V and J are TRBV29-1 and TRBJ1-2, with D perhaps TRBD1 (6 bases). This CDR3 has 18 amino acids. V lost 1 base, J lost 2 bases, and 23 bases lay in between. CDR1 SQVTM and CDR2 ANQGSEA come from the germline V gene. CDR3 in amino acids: CSVEAWSTPGHRNYGYTF. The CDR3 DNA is TGCAGCGTTGAAGCCTGGTCAACTCCGGGACATCGGAACTATGGCTACACCTTC.